This T cell receptor (beta chain) was identified during a study of T cell changes during pregnancy in multiple sclerosis. The V gene end was trimmed by 1 base and the J gene end by 1 base; junction bases not matched to a gene: 9. The CDR3 covers 17 residues. In germline, CDR1 is SGHRS, CDR2 YFSETQ. The data were produced by immunoSEQ multiplex PCR, yet TCRdb's version contains in-frame clones alone and is incomplete. The data contain around 130,000 clones, approximately 93% of them singletons. The specimen comprised peripheral blood, sampled before pregnancy. The TCR was taken from a female donor with multiple sclerosis, enrolled in a pregnancy study. This chain connects TRBV5-1 to TRBJ1-2; 8 bases map to TRBD1. In nucleotides, the CDR3 is TGCGCCAGCAGCTTGTCGCGGGGACAGGAAGATAACTATGGCTACACCTTC. Its protein is CASSLSRGQEDNYGYTF. The whole variable domain, filled in from reference TRBV5-1 and TRBJ1-2, reads KAGVTQTPRYLIKTRGQQVTLSCSPISGHRSVSWYQQTPGQGLQFLFEYFSETQRNKGNFPGRFSGRQFSNSRSEMNVSTLELGDSALYLCASSLSRGQEDNYGYTFGSGTRLTVV.